This T cell receptor (beta chain) was identified in a study of shared clonotypes between healthy human individuals. It was CD45RO-negative cells, positively selected for CCR7, that made up naive CD8 cells, with terminally differentiated effector memory CD45RA+ cells excluded. The germline CDR1 and CDR2 sequences are SQVTM and ANQGSEA. V was pared by 6 bases and J by 7 bases, with 16 bases between. CDR3 length equals 13 residues. Each replicate PCR on the sorted subsets used about 220 ng DNA (approximately 33,000 T cell genomes). Original analysis: ImmunoSEQ output lacked quality scores and full-length reads, limiting matched filtering. The protocol was immunoSEQ multiplex PCR, while the TCRdb copy is restricted to in-frame clones and leaves out a portion. The V and J calls and clone size are taken from that table; D and trimming were inferred from the DNA. The data contain about 820,000 clones, 92% of them singletons.

The sample consisted of naive CD8+ T cells sorted from blood. This clonotype was sampled from a man in his thirties or forties in good health. This chain joins TRBV29-1 and TRBJ2-1, with D maybe TRBD1 (5 bases). The CDR3 loop is CSVRPGGANEQFF. DNA of the CDR3: TGCAGCGTCCGTCCGGGTGGGGCTAATGAGCAGTTCTTC.